These 32 T cell receptor beta chains were all obtained from the same sample, sequenced in a study of CD8+CD57+ T cells in acquired aplastic anemia (dated by TCRdb to 2017 to 2018). Patients chosen for sequencing had shown expansion of CD8+CD57+ cells by flow cytometry. Sequencing relied on an Illumina HiSeq 2000. Genomic DNA served as template for TCR beta VDJ combination and CDR3 sequence profiling. TCRdb reworked the public reads: Q25 trimming with fastp, MiXCR clone assembly, productive beta chains retained. Rows with one shared CDR3 protein collapse into an entry with the most common genes and DNA. The sample table holds roughly 200,000 distinct CDR3 sequences, of which about 60% were seen once. About 42% of the sample belongs to the ten largest clones. The sample taken for sequencing was sorted CD4+, CD8+, or CD8+CD57+ T cells (not recorded which) from PBMCs. Receptors were obtained from a human donor with aplastic anemia.

J is TRBJ1-1 and V is TRBV7-9, with D perhaps TRBD1 (6 bases). V lost 1 base to trimming and J lost 3 bases, with 15 bases between them. The CDR3 covers 16 residues. Germline CDR1 and CDR2: SEHNR and FQNEAQ (reference sequence). This CDR3 reads CASSLEGGREYTEAFF. The CDR3 region has the DNA TGTGCCAGCAGCTTAGAGGGGGGCCGGGAGTACACTGAAGCTTTCTTT. Full variable domain (outside the CDR3, taken from reference TRBV7-9 and TRBJ1-1): DTGVSQNPRHKITKRGQNVTFRCDPISEHNRLYWYRQTLGQGPEFLTYFQNEAQLEKSRLLSDRFSAERPKGSFSTLEIQRTEQGDSAMYLCASSLEGGREYTEAFFGQGTRLTVV.

This clonotype qualifies as medium-sized. V and J are TRBV4-2 and TRBJ1-2; a possible D gene is TRBD1 (5 bases). V was clipped by 0 bases and J by 0 bases, with 11 bases between them. The CDR3 has 16 amino acids. Germline CDR1 and CDR2: LGHNA and YNFKEQ. The CDR3 DNA follows: TGTGCCAGCAGCCAAGAGATTGGGGGGGCTAACTATGGCTACACCTTC. Translating gives CASSQEIGGANYGYTF.

The chain employs TRBV19 and TRBJ1-5, with 8 bases fitting TRBD1. The CDR3 contains 15 residues. V trimming: 8 bases; J trimming: 1 base; junction bases outside the gene matches: 7. Germline V lookup: CDR1 LNHDA, CDR2 SQIVND (reference sequence). DNA of the CDR3: TGTGCCAGTTGGACAGGGCGAAGCAGCAATCAGCCCCAGCATTTT. It is translated as CASWTGRSSNQPQHF.

The chain combines TRBV6-1 with TRBJ2-7; TRBD1 might be the D (6 bases). This CDR3 spans 16 amino acids. The V end lost 4 bases, the J end lost 1 base, and 17 bases lay between the germline ends. Germline-derived CDR1 and CDR2 are MNHNS and SASEGT. The CDR3 sequence is CASSGLGTRGSYEQYF. CDR3 bases: TGTGCCAGCAGTGGGCTCGGGACCAGGGGTTCCTACGAGCAGTACTTC.

The chain joins TRBV6-5 to TRBJ1-6; possible D gene TRBD1, 6 bases. This CDR3 comprises 13 residues. V lost 5 bases, J lost 10 bases, and 12 bases lay in between. Germline V CDR1 and CDR2: MNHEY, SVGAGI. The CDR3 region is CASSVQGLSPLHF. For the CDR3, the DNA is TGTGCCAGCAGTGTACAGGGCTTATCACCCCTCCACTTT.

The chain has TRBV29-1 and TRBJ2-1, with D maybe TRBD2 (5 bases). Germline CDR1 SQVTM, CDR2 ANQGSEA. V was clipped by 4 bases and J by 8 bases, with 15 bases between them. The CDR3 totals 13 residues. CDR3 residues: CSVAFGLKDEQFF. The CDR3 DNA follows: TGCAGCGTTGCGTTCGGACTCAAGGATGAGCAGTTCTTC.

V usage is TRBV12-3 or TRBV12-4 and J usage is TRBJ1-1; D might be TRBD1 (5 bases). The CDR3 is 14 residues long. The ends were cut back, 7 bases at V and 4 bases at J, with 16 bases in the middle. CDR3 coding DNA: TGTGCCAGCACCTTATCGGGGACGAGCACTGAAGCTTTCTTT. It translates to CASTLSGTSTEAFF.

The J gene is TRBJ1-5, the V gene TRBV19; either TRBD1 or TRBD2 may fit D (5 bases each). The J call may be incorrect, as the DNA end agrees better with TRBJ2-3. Germline lookup yields CDR1 LNHDA and CDR2 SQIVND (reference sequence). This CDR3 has 12 residues. CDR3 sequence reads: CASSGPGQPQYF. CDR3 bases: TGTGCCTCCTCGGGGCCGGGCCAGCCCCAGTATTTT.

The J gene is TRBJ2-1, the V gene TRBV7-8; D is possibly TRBD1 or TRBD2 (5 bases each). Germline V gene lookup returns CDR1 SGHVS and CDR2 FQNEAQ. The CDR3 length is 14 residues. V lost 7 bases and J 9 bases, leaving 19 bases between the germline ends. The CDR3 protein is CASTRAEGFSEQFF. In DNA form, the CDR3 reads TGTGCCAGCACGAGAGCCGAGGGGTTCAGTGAGCAGTTCTTC.

This clonotype was detected only once. V usage is TRBV19 and J usage is TRBJ1-3, with TRBD1 as a possible D gene (5 bases). The germline V gene has CDR1 LNHDA and CDR2 SQIVND (reference sequence). The V end was cut by 6 bases, the J end by 2 bases, with 8 bases between. The CDR3 consists of 13 residues. For the CDR3, the DNA is TGTGCCAGTAGCGGGACGGCTGGAAACACCATATATTTT. Its protein product is CASSGTAGNTIYF.

The chain is built from TRBV5-1 and TRBJ2-5; D uncertain. Germline CDR1 SGHRS, CDR2 YFSETQ. The germline V and J ends were trimmed by 0 bases and 5 bases, with 14 bases remaining between them. This CDR3 has 15 amino acids. The CDR3 is CASSLELMGEETQYF. DNA of the CDR3: TGCGCCAGCAGCTTGGAACTAATGGGTGAGGAGACCCAGTACTTC.

This clonotype has only a few counts. Its ends do not fully match the called genes, so a read error is possible. This chain connects TRBV19 to TRBJ2-5; no reliable D call. The CDR3 runs 11 residues. Germline CDR1 LNHDA, CDR2 SQIVND (reference sequence). CDR3 loop: CASRIGETQYF. The CDR3 region has the DNA TGTGCCAGTAGGATAGGAGAGACCCAGTACTTC.

This clonotype was seen a single time. This chain connects TRBV20-1 to TRBJ2-7; 7 nucleotides match TRBD1. Trimming cost V 2 bases and J 5 bases; bases outside gene matches: 9. Per germline, CDR1 DFQATT and CDR2 SNEGSKA (reference sequence). The length of the CDR3 is 14 residues. The CDR3 here is CSARPRQGTDEQYF. The CDR3 DNA is TGCAGTGCTAGACCGAGACAGGGTACCGACGAGCAGTACTTC.

The chain is built from TRBV6-5 and TRBJ1-6, with TRBD1 as a possible D gene (5 bases). The CDR3 covers 12 residues. The germline gives CDR1 MNHEY, CDR2 SVGAGI. The ends were cut back, 8 bases at V and 6 bases at J, with 8 bases in the middle. CDR3 amino acids: CASRDGNSPLHF. Here the CDR3 DNA reads TGTGCCAGCCGGGACGGTAATTCACCCCTCCACTTT.

The gene calls are TRBV10-3 and TRBJ1-1; TRBD1 matches 7 bases. The CDR3 totals 13 residues. The germline CDR1 and CDR2 sequences are ENHRY and SYGVKD. With V trimmed by 9 bases and J by 1 base, 5 bases remained unmatched. CDR3 nucleotides: TGTGCCATAGGGGACAGACAGAACACTGAAGCTTTCTTT. Its translation is CAIGDRQNTEAFF.

V is TRBV15 and J is TRBJ2-3; 8 nucleotides align to TRBD2. The junction had 8 bases not matched to a gene; V was cut back by 1 base and J by 14 bases. CDR1 is LNHNV, CDR2 YYDKDF, per germline (reference sequence). The length of the CDR3 is 13 residues. The CDR3 DNA sequence: TGTGCCACCAGCAGAGGTAGCCGGGGGGGCGGGTATTTT. It specifies CATSRGSRGGGYF.

There are many counts of this clonotype. The chain couples TRBV5-1 to TRBJ2-3; 9 bases match TRBD2. Trimming took 1 base from V and 1 from J; bases not matched to a gene: 4. Germline V lookup: CDR1 SGHRS, CDR2 YFSETQ. The CDR3 is 16 amino acids. CDR3 in amino acids: CASSLYASGGTDTQYF. DNA for the CDR3: TGCGCCAGCAGCTTGTATGCTAGCGGGGGCACAGATACGCAGTATTTT.

The CDR3 spells CASSDPGGGEKLFF. CDR3 DNA sequence: TGTGCCAGCAGTGACCCAGGGGGAGGAGAAAAACTGTTTTTT. The rearrangement links TRBV2 to TRBJ1-4; TRBD1 agrees at 7 bases. Germline V CDR1 and CDR2: SNHLY, FYNNEI. This CDR3 region has 14 residues. With V trimmed by 3 bases and J by 8 bases, 6 bases remained unmatched.

The chain joins TRBV20-1 to TRBJ2-7; D possibly corresponds to TRBD1 (6 bases). The CDR3 covers 15 residues. The ends were cut back, 0 bases at V and 3 bases at J, with 15 bases in the middle. CDR1 DFQATT and CDR2 SNEGSKA come from the germline V gene (reference sequence). CDR3 nucleotide sequence: TGCAGTGCTAGAGATGAAGACAGGATAAACTACGAGCAGTACTTC. It yields the protein CSARDEDRINYEQYF.

This clonotype was observed many times. This rearrangement joins TRBV9 to TRBJ2-1; 7 nucleotides agree with TRBD2. The CDR3 extends over 15 amino acids. The junction had 4 bases not matched to a gene; V was cut back by 3 bases and J by 1 base. Germline assignment: CDR1 SGDLS and CDR2 YYNGEE. CDR3 residues: CASSEGAGSYNEQFF. DNA of the CDR3: TGTGCCAGCAGCGAAGGAGCGGGGTCCTACAATGAGCAGTTCTTC.

V usage is TRBV13 and J usage is TRBJ1-5, with TRBD1 as a possible D gene (5 bases). Per the germline V gene, CDR1 is PRHDT and CDR2 is FYEKMQ (reference sequence). With 0 bases removed from V and 13 bases from J, the gap between germline ends came to 16 bases. The CDR3 covers 14 residues. This chain's CDR3 is CASSLGRRGGPQHF. As DNA, the CDR3 is TGTGCCAGCAGCTTAGGCCGAAGGGGCGGACCTCAGCATTTT.

At least ten counts were recorded for this clonotype. The V and J genes are TRBV6-4 and TRBJ1-2; tentatively, D is TRBD1 (6 bases). The ends were cut back, 8 bases at V and 5 bases at J, with 21 bases in the middle. Germline CDR1 is MRHNA and CDR2 is SNTAGT. This CDR3 spans 15 amino acids. CDR3 sequence: CASGPRTDPSYGYTF. CDR3 bases: TGTGCCAGCGGACCGAGGACAGACCCCTCGTATGGCTACACCTTC.

The chain is built from TRBV29-1 and TRBJ1-1; TRBD1 is a possible D gene (6 bases). The ends were cut back, 4 bases at V and 1 base at J, with 13 bases in the middle. The CDR3 runs 14 residues. CDR1 is SQVTM and CDR2 is ANQGSEA in the germline V gene. This CDR3 is CSVAQGLKNTEAFF. The CDR3 coding sequence is TGCAGCGTTGCTCAGGGGTTGAAGAACACTGAAGCTTTCTTT.

This chain uses TRBV7-2 with TRBJ2-1, with TRBD1 matching over 7 bases. Germline V gene lookup returns CDR1 SGHTA and CDR2 FQGNSA. The CDR3 has 16 amino acids. Trimming at V came to 0 bases and at J to 7 bases, leaving 9 bases not matched to a gene. CDR3 region: CASSLATGPNPNEQFF. In nucleotides, the CDR3 is TGTGCCAGCAGCTTAGCGACAGGGCCAAATCCAAATGAGCAGTTCTTC.

This clonotype showed up just once. The chain has TRBV9 and TRBJ1-1; maybe TRBD1 (5 bases). Looked up from germline, CDR1 is SGDLS and CDR2 is YYNGEE. V was trimmed by 7 bases and J by 10 bases, leaving 14 bases between them. The length of the CDR3 is 11 residues. The CDR3 loop is CASGGNGGAFF. CDR3 coding DNA: TGTGCCAGCGGAGGGAACGGGGGAGCTTTCTTT.

The chain is built from TRBV5-6 and TRBJ1-1; tentative D call: TRBD1 (6 bases). Germline V lookup: CDR1 SGHDT, CDR2 YYEEEE. This CDR3 contains 16 residues. Between the trimmed V and J ends, which lost 3 bases and 0 bases, there was a span of 15 bases. The CDR3 DNA sequence: TGTGCCAGCAGCTCCGGGACAAGTTACATGAACACTGAAGCTTTCTTT. This sequence encodes CASSSGTSYMNTEAFF. The entire variable domain, with the rest obtained from reference TRBV5-6 and TRBJ1-1, is as follows: DAGVTQSPTHLIKTRGQQVTLRCSPKSGHDTVSWYQQALGQGPQFIFQYYEEEERQRGNFPDRFSGHQFPNYSSELNVNALLLGDSALYLCASSSGTSYMNTEAFFGQGTRLTVV.

A single count supports this clonotype. The genes are TRBV10-3 and TRBJ2-7, with TRBD1 identical over 8 bases. The V gene end was trimmed by 7 bases and the J gene end by 5 bases; junction bases not matched to a gene: 7. The CDR3 contains 13 residues. CDR1 is ENHRY, CDR2 SYGVKD, per germline. CDR3 amino acids: CAITPDRVHEQYF. The DNA for the CDR3 is TGTGCCATCACCCCGGACAGGGTCCACGAGCAGTACTTC.

The V gene is TRBV7-8, the J gene TRBJ1-2; the D is unclear. The CDR3 is 11 residues long. Trimming cost V 3 bases and J 8 bases, with 7 bases left between them. Germline assignment: CDR1 SGHVS and CDR2 FQNEAQ. DNA for the CDR3: TGTGCCAGCAGCTTCACGAGGGGCTACACCTTC. It encodes CASSFTRGYTF.

The rearrangement joins TRBV20-1 to TRBJ2-1; perhaps TRBD2 as D (5 bases). Germline-derived CDR1 and CDR2 are DFQATT and SNEGSKA (reference sequence). Trimming shortened V by 5 bases and J by 1 base, and 15 bases separated the two germline ends. The CDR3 totals 15 residues. The CDR3 DNA follows: TGCAGTGCTCCGTTACCGGGGATTTCCTACAATGAGCAGTTCTTC. It codes for CSAPLPGISYNEQFF.

V is TRBV20-1 and J is TRBJ1-6; D may be TRBD1 (5 bases). The CDR3 loop spans 12 amino acids. Trimming took 6 bases from V and 7 from J, leaving 10 bases between them. CDR1 is DFQATT, CDR2 SNEGSKA, per germline (reference sequence). The CDR3: CSAFRVNSPLHF. In DNA form, the CDR3 reads TGCAGTGCGTTCAGGGTCAATTCACCCCTCCACTTT.

This sequence joins TRBV5-4 and TRBJ2-3; TRBD2 might be the D (5 bases). Germline V gene sequence: CDR1 SGHNT, CDR2 YYREEE (reference sequence). The length of the CDR3 is 15 residues. Trimming took off 0 bases at V and 2 bases at J, with 10 bases between the two ends. CDR3 sequence: CASSLDGGYTDTQYF. The CDR3 region has the DNA TGTGCCAGCAGCTTGGATGGCGGGTACACAGATACGCAGTATTTT. Full variable domain (missing parts from reference TRBV5-4 and TRBJ2-3): ETGVTQSPTHLIKTRGQQVTLRCSSQSGHNTVSWYQQALGQGPQFIFQYYREEENGRGNFPPRFSGLQFPNYSSELNVNALELDDSALYLCASSLDGGYTDTQYFGPGTRLTVL.

The rearrangement uses TRBV10-3 and TRBJ2-3; D not certain. The length of the CDR3 is 13 residues. The V gene lost 2 bases and the J gene lost 1 base, with 4 bases spanning the gap. Germline V lookup: CDR1 ENHRY, CDR2 SYGVKD. In nucleotides, the CDR3 is TGTGCCATCAGTGAGCGGGGCACAGATACGCAGTATTTT. Encoded protein: CAISERGTDTQYF.